Below, 25 T cell receptor beta chains from the same sample are listed, as sequenced in a study of shared clonotypes between healthy human individuals (dated by TCRdb to 2020 to 2021). Receptors were amplified or captured by the immunoSEQ multiplex PCR assay. TCRdb stores this immuneACCESS table with in-frame sequences only. Part of the clones is absent; in the studies checked, under half of the shortfall reflects unresolved V genes, and no reason is known for the rest. The sample has around 2.1 million clones on record, under 95% of them singletons. The ten largest clones take up 1.5% to 2% of the sample. CD8 naive samples consisted of CD45RO-negative cells that were positively selected for CCR7, yielding a CD45RA+CCR7+ population without TemRA cells. The sequencing input was naive CD8+ T cells from PBMCs. The meaning of the sample's cell subset or site label: CD45RA+CCR7+. These receptor sequences come from a man between 18 and 29 years old in good health. Some clones in this sample may be carry-over from other donors' samples.

The chain recombines TRBV7-9 with TRBJ1-1, with TRBD1 as a possible D gene (5 bases). The CDR3 has 17 residues. Per germline, CDR1 SEHNR and CDR2 FQNEAQ (reference sequence). The V gene lost 2 bases and the J gene lost 6 bases, with 22 bases spanning the gap. The CDR3 loop reads CASSLKASAGRTAEAFF. CDR3 in DNA: TGTGCCAGCAGCTTAAAGGCGTCGGCAGGGCGAACTGCTGAAGCTTTCTTT.

The chain combines TRBV27 with TRBJ1-3; no clear D gene. This CDR3 contains 15 residues. The germline V gene encodes CDR1 MNHEY and CDR2 SMNVEV (reference sequence). Trimming removed 6 bases at V and 0 bases at J, with 12 bases between. The CDR3 nucleotides read TGTGCCAGCAGCCCCCTCTTGGGCTCTGGAAACACCATATATTTT. This gives the protein CASSPLLGSGNTIYF.

This chain uses TRBV10-2 with TRBJ2-1; D perhaps matches TRBD1 (5 bases). Trimming shortened V by 4 bases and J by 8 bases, and 15 bases separated the two germline ends. Germline V gives CDR1 WSHSY, CDR2 SAAADI. This CDR3 is built from 14 residues. CDR3 protein: CASSAGYAGDEQFF. CDR3 nucleotides: TGCGCCAGCAGTGCAGGGTACGCTGGCGATGAGCAGTTCTTC.

The chain combines TRBV29-1 with TRBJ1-2, with D possibly being TRBD1 (6 bases). Trimming took 7 bases from V and 2 from J, leaving 17 bases between them. The CDR3 has 14 amino acids. Germline CDR1 reads SQVTM; CDR2 reads ANQGSEA. CDR3: CSARLGHLNYGYTF. Here the CDR3 DNA reads TGCAGCGCTCGCCTGGGACACCTAAACTATGGCTACACCTTC.

This sequence joins TRBV2 and TRBJ2-2; D is undetermined. Looked up from germline, CDR1 is SNHLY and CDR2 is FYNNEI. V shed 2 bases and J shed 3 bases, with 16 bases lying between them. The CDR3 runs 17 residues. CDR3 sequence reads: CASSEIPYKRDTGELFF. CDR3 nucleotides: TGTGCCAGCAGTGAAATCCCCTATAAACGGGACACCGGGGAGCTGTTTTTT.

A note on this clone: Within the sample, other DNA sequences also encode this same CDR3. The chain joins TRBV27 to TRBJ2-1, with 13 positions matching TRBD2. Germline V lookup: CDR1 MNHEY, CDR2 SMNVEV (reference sequence). The CDR3 covers 15 residues. V dropped 5 bases and J dropped 5; count of bases not matched to a gene: 3. DNA for the CDR3: TGTGCCAGCAGTCCGGGGACTAGCGGGAACAATGAGCAGTTCTTC. It translates to CASSPGTSGNNEQFF.

This clone was recorded once. The chain joins TRBV6-1 to TRBJ2-3; the match to TRBD2 covers 15 bases. The CDR3 is 17 amino acids. V dropped 4 bases and J dropped 6; count of bases not matched to a gene: 8. Germline V gene data show CDR1 as MNHNS and CDR2 as SASEGT. The CDR3 region has the DNA TGTGCCAGCAGTGCTACCCGGACTAGCGGGAGGGTGGATACGCAGTATTTT. It encodes CASSATRTSGRVDTQYF.

J is TRBJ2-7 and V is TRBV4-3; 11 nucleotides line up with TRBD2. V lost 3 bases, J lost 3 bases, and 4 bases stayed unmatched. Germline CDR1 LGHNA, CDR2 YSLEER. The CDR3 is 15 amino acids. This CDR3 reads CASSQTSGALYEQYF. The CDR3 coding sequence is TGCGCCAGCAGCCAGACTAGCGGGGCGCTCTACGAGCAGTACTTC.

The chain joins TRBV5-6 to TRBJ2-2, with D perhaps TRBD1 (6 bases). The CDR3 is 15 amino acids. Looked up from germline, CDR1 is SGHDT and CDR2 is YYEEEE. The V end was cut by 0 bases, the J end by 7 bases, with 13 bases between. CDR3 amino acids: CASSLGQGYNGELFF. CDR3 nucleotide sequence: TGTGCCAGCAGCTTGGGGCAGGGGTATAACGGGGAGCTGTTTTTT.

This rearrangement joins TRBV5-6 to TRBJ2-1, with D uncertain. This CDR3 comprises 14 residues. V was cut by 0 bases and J by 2 bases, with 6 bases left in between. Germline V gene lookup returns CDR1 SGHDT and CDR2 YYEEEE. The CDR3 DNA reads as TGTGCCAGCAGCTTGGCCCGGGCCTACAATGAGCAGTTCTTC. Protein: CASSLARAYNEQFF.

The CDR3 protein is CATTTPGQLTDTQYF. The CDR3 DNA reads as TGTGCCACCACGACGCCGGGACAGCTCACAGATACGCAGTATTTT. V usage is TRBV5-4 and J usage is TRBJ2-3; 7 bases match TRBD1. CDR3 length equals 15 residues. V was pared by 9 bases and J by 2 bases, with 12 bases of the junction left unmatched. Germline CDR1 reads SGHNT; CDR2 reads YYREEE (reference sequence).

This CDR3 is CASSLFVSRNQPQHF. The CDR3, as DNA: TGTGCCAGCAGCTTATTTGTCAGCCGCAATCAGCCCCAGCATTTT. The chain is built from TRBV7-8 and TRBJ1-5; D remains ambiguous. The germline CDR1 and CDR2 sequences are SGHVS and FQNEAQ. The V end lost 2 bases, the J end lost 2 bases, and 10 bases lay between the germline ends. CDR3 length equals 15 residues.

This clone is a singleton in its sample. The chain couples TRBV18 to TRBJ1-2, with 9 bases fitting TRBD1. CDR1 is KGHSH, CDR2 LQKENI, per germline. The CDR3 totals 17 residues. After removal of 2 bases from V and 4 bases from J, the junction contained 11 bases not matched to a gene. The DNA for the CDR3 is TGTGCCAGCTCACCAAATCGGGGACAGGGAAAAGTCTATGGCTACACCTTC. It translates to CASSPNRGQGKVYGYTF.

The DNA for the CDR3 is TGCGCCAGCAGCTTCGGACAGGGGTTGGTAGGGCAGCCCCAGCATTTT. This translates into CASSFGQGLVGQPQHF. This chain links TRBV5-1 with TRBJ1-5; 9 nucleotides match TRBD1. V lost 2 bases and J lost 7; bases outside the gene matches: 10. Looked up from germline, CDR1 is SGHRS and CDR2 is YFSETQ. The CDR3 sequence is 16 residues long.

This chain joins TRBV13 and TRBJ2-7; no clear D gene. Per germline, CDR1 PRHDT and CDR2 FYEKMQ (reference sequence). The V end was cut by 4 bases, the J end by 5 bases, with 12 bases between. The CDR3 runs to 13 residues. Here the CDR3 DNA reads TGTGCCAGCAGCTCGTCCCCTAGGGACGAGCAGTACTTC. As protein: CASSSSPRDEQYF.

V usage is TRBV7-9 and J usage is TRBJ1-2; the D is unclear. The CDR3 runs 12 residues. In germline, CDR1 is SEHNR, CDR2 FQNEAQ (reference sequence). V lost 1 base and J lost 11, with 11 bases in between. The CDR3 protein is CASSLGPDGYTF. The CDR3, as DNA: TGTGCCAGCAGCTTAGGACCCGACGGGTACACCTTC.

The chain is built from TRBV6-4 and TRBJ1-5; 8 bases are a match to TRBD1. The CDR3 totals 17 residues. V was pared by 6 bases and J by 2 bases, with 12 bases of the junction left unmatched. The germline gives CDR1 MRHNA, CDR2 SNTAGT. The DNA of the CDR3 is TGTGCCAGCAGCGTTCCGCAGGGGGCGCGGGGCAATCAGCCCCAGCATTTT. Residues: CASSVPQGARGNQPQHF.

The chain combines TRBV27 with TRBJ2-5; the match to TRBD1 covers 8 bases. This CDR3 contains 14 residues. V shed 3 bases, J shed 5 bases, and the junction held 5 bases outside the gene matches. CDR1 MNHEY and CDR2 SMNVEV come from the germline V gene (reference sequence). CDR3: CASSFGQGGETQYF. The CDR3 DNA is TGTGCCAGCAGTTTCGGACAGGGCGGGGAGACCCAGTACTTC.

The chain couples TRBV6-1 to TRBJ1-5; no firm D call. Trimming cost V 0 bases and J 4 bases, with 10 bases left between them. The CDR3 spans 15 residues. Germline CDR1 is MNHNS and CDR2 is SASEGT. The CDR3 sequence: CASSEATLENQPQHF. The CDR3 region has the DNA TGTGCCAGCAGTGAAGCGACACTCGAGAATCAGCCCCAGCATTTT.

The V call is TRBV9, the J call TRBJ2-3, with D possibly being TRBD2 (6 bases). Germline CDR1 is SGDLS and CDR2 is YYNGEE. This CDR3 comprises 15 residues. Trimming left V 0 bases short and J 5 bases short, with 13 bases between. This CDR3 is CASSVVGGGGDTQYF. CDR3 in DNA: TGTGCCAGCAGCGTAGTTGGGGGAGGCGGAGATACGCAGTATTTT.

The genes are TRBV27 and TRBJ2-7, with a weak D call TRBD1 (5 bases). V lost 6 bases and J lost 3, with 21 bases in between. CDR3 size: 16 residues. Germline V gene sequence: CDR1 MNHEY, CDR2 SMNVEV (reference sequence). CDR3 DNA sequence: TGTGCCAGCAGACCCCCCCTTGGACAAACCAACTACGAGCAGTACTTC. It is translated as CASRPPLGQTNYEQYF.

The chain couples TRBV7-9 to TRBJ1-2, with D unclear. Trimming stripped 6 bases from V and 6 bases from J, with 14 bases between. The CDR3 runs to 13 residues. The V gene's germline CDR1 is SEHNR and CDR2 FQNEAQ (reference sequence). This CDR3 reads CASRKGLVDGYTF. The CDR3, as DNA: TGTGCCAGCAGAAAGGGTTTGGTCGATGGCTACACCTTC. The full variable domain, with the rest looked up from reference TRBV7-9 and TRBJ1-2, is DTGVSQNPRHKITKRGQNVTFRCDPISEHNRLYWYRQTLGQGPEFLTYFQNEAQLEKSRLLSDRFSAERPKGSFSTLEIQRTEQGDSAMYLCASRKGLVDGYTFGSGTRLTVV.

The V gene is TRBV19, the J gene TRBJ2-6, with D perhaps given as TRBD1 or TRBD2 (5 bases each). V was shortened by 7 bases and J by 0 bases, with 13 bases between the two germline ends. There are 16 residues in the CDR3. Germline lookup yields CDR1 LNHDA and CDR2 SQIVND (reference sequence). The CDR3 nucleotides read TGTGCCAGTATTGGGGGATGGAGCTCTGGGGCCAACGTCCTGACTTTC. Protein: CASIGGWSSGANVLTF.

The chain joins TRBV19 to TRBJ2-1, with 9 bases aligning to TRBD2. The V gene end was trimmed by 4 bases and the J gene end by 6 bases; junction bases not matched to a gene: 7. Germline V lookup: CDR1 LNHDA, CDR2 SQIVND (reference sequence). The length of the CDR3 is 15 residues. DNA for the CDR3: TGTGCCAGTAGTACAATAGCGGGAGCGGGCAATGAGCAGTTCTTC. It yields the protein CASSTIAGAGNEQFF.

V gene TRBV19 combines with J gene TRBJ1-2; TRBD1 might be the D (6 bases). V dropped 6 bases and J dropped 5 bases, with 25 bases sitting between them. This CDR3 is built from 17 residues. Germline-derived CDR1 and CDR2 are LNHDA and SQIVND (reference sequence). This chain's CDR3 is CASSRGLVRGPGYGYTF. CDR3 sequence (DNA): TGTGCCAGTAGCAGGGGTCTCGTGAGGGGACCTGGGTATGGCTACACCTTC.